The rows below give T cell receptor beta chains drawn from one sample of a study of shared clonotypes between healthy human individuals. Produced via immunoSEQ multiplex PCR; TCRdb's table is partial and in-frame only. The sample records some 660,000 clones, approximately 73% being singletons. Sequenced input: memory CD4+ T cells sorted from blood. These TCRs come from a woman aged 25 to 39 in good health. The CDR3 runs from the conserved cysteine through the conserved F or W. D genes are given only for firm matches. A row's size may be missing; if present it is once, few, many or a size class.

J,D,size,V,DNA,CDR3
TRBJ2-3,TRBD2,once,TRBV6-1,TGTGCCAGCAGTCCAACTAGCGGGAGCCCTGCTACGCAGTATTTT,CASSPTSGSPATQYF
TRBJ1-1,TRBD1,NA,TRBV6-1,TGTGCCAGCAATGTAAGACAGGGAACTGAAGCTTTCTTT,CASNVRQGTEAFF
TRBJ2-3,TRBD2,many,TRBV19,TGTGCCCACGAGACTAGCGCCGAGTACACAGATACGCAGTATTTT,CAHETSAEYTDTQYF
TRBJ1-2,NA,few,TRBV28,TGTGCCAGCAGTGTGGCTAACTATGGCTACACCTTC,CASSVANYGYTF
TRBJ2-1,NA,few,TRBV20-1,TGCAGTGCTAGACAGGTTTCGGTCTTC,CSARQVSVF
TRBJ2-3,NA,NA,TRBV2,TGTGCCAGCAGTAAGCTGGGAGGACGCACAGATACGCAGTATTTT,CASSKLGGRTDTQYF
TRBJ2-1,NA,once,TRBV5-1,TGCGCCAGCAGCTTGGAACCGTACAATGAGCAGTTCTTC,CASSLEPYNEQFF
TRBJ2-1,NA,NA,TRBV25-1,TGTGCCAGCAGTGAATCGGCGCGGCAGGGGTCCTACAATGAGCAGTTCTTC,CASSESARQGSYNEQFF
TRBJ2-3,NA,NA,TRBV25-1,TGTGCCAGCAGTGATCCAGGGGGGATGGCAGATACGCAGTATTTT,CASSDPGGMADTQYF
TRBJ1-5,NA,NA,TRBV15,TGTGCCACCGGCCACCTATCGAGCAATCAGCCCCAGCATTTT,CATGHLSSNQPQHF
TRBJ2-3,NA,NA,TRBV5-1,TGCGCCAGCGGGGACGATACGCAGTATTTT,CASGDDTQYF
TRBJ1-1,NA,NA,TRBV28,TGTGCCAGCAGTCCCGTCTGGGTTCGGAACACTGAAGCTTTCTTT,CASSPVWVRNTEAFF
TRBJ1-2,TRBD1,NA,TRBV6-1,TGTGCCAGCAGTGAAGTCTACGGGACAGGGAACCATGGCTACACCTTC,CASSEVYGTGNHGYTF
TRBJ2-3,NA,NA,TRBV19,TGTGCCAGTAGTATTGGTAGCGGACGCACAGATACGCAGTATTTT,CASSIGSGRTDTQYF
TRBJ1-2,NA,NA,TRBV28,TGTGCCAGCAGTTTGAACCCCAGGGGCTATGGCTACACCTTC,CASSLNPRGYGYTF
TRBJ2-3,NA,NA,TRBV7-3,TGTGCCAGCAGCCCCCCGAGCACAGATACGCAGTATTTT,CASSPPSTDTQYF
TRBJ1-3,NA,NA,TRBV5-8,TGTGCCAGCAGCAAAACTGGCTCTGGAAACACCATATATTTT,CASSKTGSGNTIYF
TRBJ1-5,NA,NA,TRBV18,TGTGCCAGCTCACGTAGGCCAGAGGATCAGCCCCAGCATTTT,CASSRRPEDQPQHF
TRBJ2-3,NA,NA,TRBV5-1,TGCGCCAGCAGCCGGGACATCGGCACAGATACGCAGTATTTT,CASSRDIGTDTQYF
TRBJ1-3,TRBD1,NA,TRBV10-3,TGTGCCATCAGTGAGGTGACAGGGCTCGGAAACACCATATATTTT,CAISEVTGLGNTIYF
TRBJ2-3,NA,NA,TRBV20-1,TGCAGTGCCGACAGACAAGATACGCAGTATTTT,CSADRQDTQYF
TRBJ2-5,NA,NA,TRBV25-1,TGTGCCAGCAGTCCGAAACAGGTCCAAGAGACCCAGTACTTC,CASSPKQVQETQYF
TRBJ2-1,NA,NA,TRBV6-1,TGTGCCGGCGCCAGGTATTCCTACAATGAGCAGTTCTTC,CAGARYSYNEQFF
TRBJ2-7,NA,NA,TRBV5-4,TGTGCCAGCAGCAATGGCCGGGGCTACGAGCAGTACTTC,CASSNGRGYEQYF
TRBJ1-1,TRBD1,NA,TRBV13,TGTGCCAGCAGCCCCGCAGGGGGCACTGAAGCTTTCTTT,CASSPAGGTEAFF
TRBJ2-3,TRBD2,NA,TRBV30,TGTGCCTGGAAGCGGGAGTGGAGAAGCTCAGATACGCAGTATTTT,CAWKREWRSSDTQYF
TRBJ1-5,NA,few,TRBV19,TGTGCCAGTAGTATAGGGGGTAGGGGCAATCAGCCCCAGCATTTT,CASSIGGRGNQPQHF
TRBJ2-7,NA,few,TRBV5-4,TGTGCCAGCAGCCCCCGGGGAGGGGGCCACGAGCAGTACTTC,CASSPRGGGHEQYF
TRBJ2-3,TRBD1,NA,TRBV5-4,TGTGCCACCCGGGACAGATCTGGCACAGATACGCAGTATTTT,CATRDRSGTDTQYF
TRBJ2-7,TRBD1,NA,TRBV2,TGTGCCAGCAGTGGACAGGGGGGAGGGGTTGAGCAGTACTTC,CASSGQGGGVEQYF
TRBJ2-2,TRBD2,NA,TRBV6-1,TGTGCCTGCCTCCGGACTAGCAGCAACACCGGGGAGCTGTTTTTT,CACLRTSSNTGELFF
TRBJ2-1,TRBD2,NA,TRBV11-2,TGTGCCAGCTCCAAAACTAGCGGGAATTCCGCCCGCTCCTACAATGAGCAGTTCTTC,CASSKTSGNSARSYNEQFF